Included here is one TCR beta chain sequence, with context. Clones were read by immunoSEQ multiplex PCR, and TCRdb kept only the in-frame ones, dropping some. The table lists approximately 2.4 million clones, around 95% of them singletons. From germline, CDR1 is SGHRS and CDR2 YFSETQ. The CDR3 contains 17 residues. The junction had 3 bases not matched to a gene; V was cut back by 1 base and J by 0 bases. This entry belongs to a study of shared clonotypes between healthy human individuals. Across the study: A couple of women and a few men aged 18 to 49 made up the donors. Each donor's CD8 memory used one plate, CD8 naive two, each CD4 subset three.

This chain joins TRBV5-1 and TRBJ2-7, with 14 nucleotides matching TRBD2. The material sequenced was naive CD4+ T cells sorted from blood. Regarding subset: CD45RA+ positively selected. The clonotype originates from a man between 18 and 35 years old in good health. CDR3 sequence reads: CASSLRTSGGHSYEQYF. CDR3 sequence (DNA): TGCGCCAGCAGCTTGAGGACTAGCGGGGGGCACTCCTACGAGCAGTACTTC.